Below are 15 T cell receptor beta chains sequenced from a single sample in a study of breast tumors, draining lymph nodes, adjacent tissues. Axillary draining lymph nodes of breast cancer patients supplied the node samples. TCRdb re-called the multiplex PCR reads through MiXCR, storing one row per CDR3 protein. This sample carries approximately 100,000 distinct CDR3 sequences, less than 25% of them seen once, and the ten largest clones take 1% to 1.5%. The source material was axillary lymph node tissue. The receptors here all came from a female donor with breast cancer. Some clones in this sample may be carry-over from other donors' samples.

V usage is TRBV6-1 and J usage is TRBJ1-6; D is perhaps TRBD1 (6 bases). Per the germline V gene, CDR1 is MNHNS and CDR2 is SASEGT. V lost 4 bases to trimming and J lost 7 bases, with 14 bases between them. This CDR3 is built from 15 residues. CDR3 amino acids: CASSGEDRYNSPLHF. DNA of the CDR3: TGTGCCAGCAGTGGAGAGGACAGATACAATTCACCCCTCCACTTT.

Details on this clonotype: This may be a read error: a much more frequent sequence differs by one nucleotide. V and J are TRBV11-3 and TRBJ2-1, with D hard to call. The CDR3 runs 12 residues. Germline-derived CDR1 and CDR2 are SGHNT and YENEEA. The CDR3 spells CASGLDRGEQFF. The CDR3 coding sequence is TGTGCCAGCGGCTTAGATCGCGGTGAGCAGTTCTTC.

This clonotype was detected many times. This chain joins TRBV29-1 and TRBJ2-1, with D possibly being TRBD1 (6 bases). Trimming took 4 bases from V and 5 from J, leaving 15 bases between them. This CDR3 region has 14 residues. Looked up from germline, CDR1 is SQVTM and CDR2 is ANQGSEA. This CDR3 is CSVALGGRDNEQFF. The CDR3 DNA sequence: TGCAGCGTTGCCCTAGGGGGAAGGGACAATGAGCAGTTCTTC.

Points on this clonotype: A much larger clone differs by one base, so this may be a read error. The chain is built from TRBV19 and TRBJ2-5; 11 nucleotides line up with TRBD2. V was clipped by 7 bases and J by 5 bases; unmatched bases: 6. The CDR3 is 14 amino acids. Germline V gives CDR1 LNHDA, CDR2 SQIVND (reference sequence). CDR3: CASNSGGVGETQYF. The CDR3 DNA reads as TGTGCCAGTAATAGCGGGGGGGTCGGTGAGACCCAGTACTTC.

In this sample, this clonotype turned up many times. The chain uses TRBV24-1 and TRBJ1-2; 10 bases match TRBD1. CDR1 KGHDR and CDR2 SFDVKD come from the germline V gene. With 4 bases clipped from V and 0 bases from J, the junction kept 7 bases outside the gene matches. The CDR3 runs to 17 residues. The CDR3 region has the DNA TGTGCCACCAGTGAATCGGACAGGGGGACAACTAACTATGGCTACACCTTC. It encodes CATSESDRGTTNYGYTF.

This clonotype was seen many times. The V call is TRBV6-5, the J call TRBJ2-7; possibly TRBD1 for D (6 bases). Germline-derived CDR1 and CDR2 are MNHEY and SVGAGI. The CDR3 has 14 residues. V was shortened by 8 bases and J by 3 bases, with 17 bases between the two germline ends. The CDR3 DNA sequence: TGTGCCAGCGGTCGAACAGGGCTCGACTACGAGCAGTACTTC. Amino acids: CASGRTGLDYEQYF.

This clonotype showed up many times. This rearrangement joins TRBV11-3 to TRBJ2-1; the match to TRBD1 covers 9 bases. The CDR3 spans 15 residues. The junction had 1 base not matched to a gene; V was cut back by 0 bases and J by 4 bases. Germline assignment: CDR1 SGHNT and CDR2 YENEEA. This chain's CDR3 is CASSLDGQGYNEQFF. The CDR3 nucleotides read TGTGCCAGCAGCTTAGATGGACAGGGGTACAATGAGCAGTTCTTC.

This clonotype was recorded at least ten times. The CDR3: CASRKTTGSNQPQHF. The DNA for the CDR3 is TGCGCCAGCAGAAAAACTACAGGGAGCAATCAGCCCCAGCATTTT. V is TRBV5-1 and J is TRBJ1-5, with TRBD1 as a possible D gene (6 bases). Trimming removed 5 bases from V and 1 base from J, with 13 bases in between. The CDR3 loop spans 15 amino acids. Germline V gives CDR1 SGHRS, CDR2 YFSETQ.

This clonotype has ten or more counts. The genes are TRBV3-1 and TRBJ1-6; TRBD1 might be the D (5 bases). The CDR3 extends over 15 amino acids. CDR1 LGHDT and CDR2 YNNKEL come from the germline V gene (reference sequence). Trimming took off 5 bases at V and 5 bases at J, with 13 bases between the two ends. DNA for the CDR3: TGTGCCAGCAGCACCGGGACGGATAATAATTCACCCCTCCACTTT. Amino acids: CASSTGTDNNSPLHF.

The chain links TRBV3-1 to TRBJ2-7; D is uncertain. With 0 bases removed from V and 1 base from J, the gap between germline ends came to 13 bases. The germline V gene encodes CDR1 LGHDT and CDR2 YNNKEL (reference sequence). The CDR3 is made up of 16 amino acids. CDR3 bases: TGTGCCAGCAGCCAAGAACATCCCAGTACGTCCTACGAGCAGTACTTC. Amino acids: CASSQEHPSTSYEQYF.

This clonotype was recorded many times. This chain connects TRBV5-1 to TRBJ2-1; 8 bases match TRBD1. V gave up 3 bases and J gave up 0 bases; unmatched junction bases: 2. The CDR3 has 15 amino acids. Germline V gene data show CDR1 as SGHRS and CDR2 as YFSETQ. DNA of the CDR3: TGCGCCAGCAGCTCCCAGGGGGCCTCCTACAATGAGCAGTTCTTC. This gives the protein CASSSQGASYNEQFF.

This clonotype was seen a handful of times. The chain uses TRBV28 and TRBJ2-6; D remains ambiguous. In germline, CDR1 is MDHEN, CDR2 SYDVKM. The CDR3 runs to 15 residues. The ends were cut back, 3 bases at V and 0 bases at J, with 6 bases in the middle. CDR3 DNA: TGTGCCAGCAGTTTTCTGATCTCTGGGGCCAACGTCCTGACTTTC. As protein: CASSFLISGANVLTF.

This clonotype appeared a single time. The CDR3: CASSIAAYLNTEAFF. CDR3 bases: TGTGCCAGTAGTATAGCGGCCTACTTGAACACTGAAGCTTTCTTT. The rearrangement joins TRBV19 to TRBJ1-1; no clear D. Looked up from germline, CDR1 is LNHDA and CDR2 is SQIVND (reference sequence). This CDR3 is built from 15 residues. Trimming removed 1 base at V and 0 bases at J, with 9 bases between.

This clonotype was found many times. The J gene is TRBJ1-6, the V gene TRBV9; D is undetermined. The CDR3 covers 14 residues. Germline lookup yields CDR1 SGDLS and CDR2 YYNGEE. The ends were cut back, 0 bases at V and 8 bases at J, with 9 bases in the middle. This CDR3 reads CASSVDSSHSPLHF. In nucleotides, the CDR3 is TGTGCCAGCAGCGTAGATTCCTCCCATTCACCCCTCCACTTT.

This clonotype was seen many times. The genes are TRBV12-3 or TRBV12-4 and TRBJ1-2, with 10 bases lining up with TRBD1. J was trimmed by 5 bases and V by 3 bases; bases with no gene match: 6. The CDR3 has 15 amino acids. This chain's CDR3 is CASSLGQGLRYGYTF. The DNA for the CDR3 is TGTGCCAGCAGTTTGGGACAGGGGCTACGGTATGGCTACACCTTC.